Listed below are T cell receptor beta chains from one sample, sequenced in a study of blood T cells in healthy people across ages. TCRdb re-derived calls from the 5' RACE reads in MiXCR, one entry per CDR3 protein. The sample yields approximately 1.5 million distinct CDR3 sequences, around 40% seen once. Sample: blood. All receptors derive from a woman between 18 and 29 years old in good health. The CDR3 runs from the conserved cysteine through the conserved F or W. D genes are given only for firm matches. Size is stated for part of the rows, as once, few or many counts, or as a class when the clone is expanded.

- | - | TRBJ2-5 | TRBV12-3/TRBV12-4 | CASRPDYQETQYF | TGTGCCAGCAGGCCGGACTACCAAGAGACCCAGTACTTT
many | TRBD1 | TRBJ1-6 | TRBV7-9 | CASSSRQGNSPLHF | TGTGCCAGCAGCTCACGACAGGGGAATTCACCCCTCCACTTT
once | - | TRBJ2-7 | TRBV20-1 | CSARFSGFPVDEQYF | TGCAGTGCCCGATTCTCTGGCTTCCCTGTGGACGAGCAGTACTTC
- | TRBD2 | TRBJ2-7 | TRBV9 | CASSPTSGRGVVYNEQYF | TGTGCCAGCAGCCCAACTAGCGGGAGGGGAGTTGTCTACAATGAGCAGTACTTC
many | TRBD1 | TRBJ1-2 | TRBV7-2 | CASSPTSGQGYGYTF | TGTGCCAGCAGCCCTACTTCGGGACAGGGCTATGGCTACACCTTC
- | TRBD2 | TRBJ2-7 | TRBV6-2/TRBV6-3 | CASRITLAGYSYEQYF | TGTGCCAGCAGAATAACGCTAGCGGGGTATTCCTACGAGCAGTACTTC
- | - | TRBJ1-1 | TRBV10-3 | CAISEPRTPEAFF | TGTGCCATCAGTGAACCTAGGACCCCTGAAGCTTTCTTT
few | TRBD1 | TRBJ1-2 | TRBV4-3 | CASSHDRGDGYTF | TGCGCCAGCAGCCATGACAGGGGGGATGGCTACACCTTC
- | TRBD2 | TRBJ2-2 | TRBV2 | CASTDPGPAGRGGELFF | TGTGCCAGCACTGACCCCGGACCAGCGGGAAGGGGCGGGGAGCTGTTTTTT
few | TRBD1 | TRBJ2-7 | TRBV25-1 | CASFRTGGRYEQYF | TGTGCCAGCTTTCGGACAGGGGGCCGGTACGAGCAGTACTTC
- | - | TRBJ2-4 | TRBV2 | CASRTSLAKSIQYF | TGTGCCAGCCGGACGTCTCTAGCCAAAAGCATTCAGTACTTC
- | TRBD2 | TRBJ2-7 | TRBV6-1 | CASATRLASGNSIYEQYF | TGTGCCAGCGCGACAAGGTTGGCTAGCGGGAATAGTATCTACGAGCAGTACTTC
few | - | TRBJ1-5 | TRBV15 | CATSRDRTHSNQPQHF | TGTGCCACCAGCAGAGATCGGACACATAGCAATCAGCCCCAGCATTTT
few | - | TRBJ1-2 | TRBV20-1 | CSARVTREFYGYTF | TGCAGTGCTAGGGTGACCCGGGAATTCTATGGCTACACCTTC
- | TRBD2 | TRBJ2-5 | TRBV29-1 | CSGTSGTVETQYF | TGCAGCGGGACTAGCGGGACCGTAGAGACCCAGTACTTC
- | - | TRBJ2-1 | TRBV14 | CAGSAIGSHEQFF | TGTGCCGGCAGCGCAATAGGGAGCCATGAGCAGTTCTTC
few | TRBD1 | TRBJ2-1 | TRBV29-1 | CSVGRDRDYNEQFF | TGCAGCGTTGGAAGGGACAGAGACTACAATGAGCAGTTCTTC
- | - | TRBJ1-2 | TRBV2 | CASSVPAHDYGYTF | TGTGCCAGCAGTGTTCCAGCACACGACTATGGCTACACCTTC